This TCR beta chain was captured by sequencing in a study of blood T cell repertoires in COVID-19. Across the study: Acute and convalescent COVID-19 samples came from the United States, Italy and Spain.

As originally analysed: Scientists estimated how many nucleated cells there were by amplifying reference gene primers. Using immunoSEQ multiplex PCR, the repertoire was profiled, and TCRdb retains in-frame clones only, with some absent. Clone size and V and J calls were adopted from that table, with D and trimming inferred from the DNA. Here the sample spans around 280,000 clones, 90% being singletons. The CDR3 loop spans 11 amino acids. V was trimmed by 6 bases and J by 4 bases, leaving 6 bases between them. Per germline, CDR1 MDHEN and CDR2 SYDVKM. The chain joins TRBV28 to TRBJ1-1; D is uncertain. The specimen sequenced was PBMCs or T cells enriched from blood (not recorded which). The receptor's source is a woman aged 18 to 35 with acute COVID-19. The CDR3 spells CASRSSTEAFF. The CDR3 bases are TGTGCCAGCAGGTCATCCACTGAAGCTTTCTTT.